The clone carrying this T cell receptor (beta chain) was found a few times. Its antigen is undetermined. The record originates from a study of beta chain features in type 1 diabetes. Notes on the study in general: A pattern of fewer insertions and more deletions at VDJ junctions was seen in type 1 diabetes patients. Whatever favoring of shorter templates PCR might show would apply equally to patients and controls.

Expressed TCRB transcripts were sequenced because the isolated RNA had all been reverse transcribed beforehand. Libraries were prepared by immunoSEQ multiplex PCR; TCRdb keeps only in-frame clonotypes and omits some of them. This sample has 970,000 or so clones, with roughly a sixth found just once. Losses at the gene ends were 5 bases for V and 12 bases for J; bases not matched to a gene: 15. This CDR3 is 15 amino acids long. CDR1 and CDR2 (germline): SGDLS, YYNGEE. The material sequenced was naive CD4+ T cells from blood. The V call is TRBV9, the J call TRBJ2-1; 9 positions agree with TRBD2. The source is a young woman in good health. The CDR3 DNA follows: TGTGCCAGCAGTACGGGCGGGAGGGTCTCAGTCGGGCAGTTCTTC. As protein: CASSTGGRVSVGQFF. Complete variable domain (other parts from reference TRBV9 and TRBJ2-1): DSGVTQTPKHLITATGQRVTLRCSPRSGDLSVYWYQQSLDQGLQFLIQYYNGEERAKGNILERFSAQQFPDLHSELNLSSLELGDSALYFCASSTGGRVSVGQFFGPGTRLTVL.